The 30 T cell receptor beta chains below all came from one sample that was sequenced in a study of post-analysis software for immune sequencing data. Study conclusions and caveats: TRBV segments more frequent in patients than in controls numbered five and included TRBV5-6, TRBV5-1 and TRBV20-1.

Their antigens remain unidentified. Unique molecular identifiers were carried by the TCR beta cDNA libraries. TCRdb itself ran the PCR reads through MiXCR, one entry per CDR3 protein. The data show around 770,000 distinct CDR3 sequences, with approximately 44% seen just once and around 4.7% held by the top ten. Sequenced: blood. The source of these receptors is a girl between 10 and 17 years old with multiple sclerosis.

The CDR3 coding sequence is TGTGCCAGCAGCCGACTAGCGGGATTGGGCGATGAGCAGTTCTTC. Protein sequence: CASSRLAGLGDEQFF. This sequence joins TRBV27 and TRBJ2-1; the match to TRBD2 covers 11 bases. The J segment lost 8 bases and the V segment lost 6 bases, leaving 9 bases of the junction unmatched. CDR3 length equals 15 residues. The germline V gene has CDR1 MNHEY and CDR2 SMNVEV (reference sequence).

The genes are TRBV14 and TRBJ2-6; D call uncertain. Looked up from germline, CDR1 is SGHDN and CDR2 is FVKESK. The CDR3 spans 14 residues. V was pared by 3 bases and J by 2 bases, with 5 bases between. CDR3 protein: CASSHSAGANVLTF. The CDR3 DNA reads TGTGCCAGCAGCCACAGCGCTGGGGCCAACGTCCTGACTTTC.

The chain joins TRBV4-1 to TRBJ2-1, with D possibly matching TRBD1 (6 bases). CDR1 and CDR2 from the germline V gene are MGHRA and YSYEKL. CDR3 length: 13 amino acids. The ends were cut back, 5 bases at V and 3 bases at J, with 8 bases in the middle. This chain's CDR3 is CASSSGDYNEQFF. CDR3 nucleotides: TGCGCCAGCAGCTCAGGGGACTACAATGAGCAGTTCTTC.

V is TRBV6-6 and J is TRBJ2-1, with 14 bases lining up with TRBD2. The trim removed 4 bases at V and 8 bases at J, leaving 10 bases unmatched. Germline V lookup: CDR1 MNHNY, CDR2 SVGAGI (reference sequence). There are 17 residues in the CDR3. The DNA for the CDR3 is TGTGCCAGCAGTTTCGGACTAGCGGGAGGAGGAAAGGATGAGCAGTTCTTC. Its protein is CASSFGLAGGGKDEQFF.

The CDR3 loop is CASSSVPTHSKETQYF. The CDR3 nucleotides are TGTGCCAGCAGCTCAGTCCCAACTCACTCGAAGGAGACCCAGTACTTC. The V and J genes are TRBV7-3 and TRBJ2-5; D is unclear. Germline CDR1 and CDR2: SGHTA and FQGTGA. This CDR3 has 16 residues. V lost 4 bases and J lost 5, with 20 bases in between.

The chain employs TRBV7-2 and TRBJ2-3; 9 nucleotides match TRBD2. V was pared by 0 bases and J by 3 bases, with 13 bases of the junction left unmatched. This CDR3 has 19 amino acids. Looked up from germline, CDR1 is SGHTA and CDR2 is FQGNSA. The CDR3 DNA is TGTGCCAGCAGCTTAGCGCTGGGTAGCGGGAGTCTTCTGACAGATACGCAGTATTTT. It translates to CASSLALGSGSLLTDTQYF.

This clonotype has only a few counts. The rearrangement joins TRBV6-2 or TRBV6-3 to TRBJ2-7, with 8 positions matching TRBD2. Losses at the gene ends were 6 bases for V and 3 bases for J; bases not matched to a gene: 10. Germline values: CDR1 MNHEY, CDR2 SVGEGT. This CDR3 comprises 15 residues. The CDR3 DNA reads as TGTGCCAGCAGGCGAACTAGCGGACCCAACTACGAGCAGTACTTC. Translation: CASRRTSGPNYEQYF.

The chain carries TRBV9 and TRBJ1-2, with TRBD1 as a possible D gene (5 bases). This CDR3 comprises 18 residues. Germline CDR1 SGDLS, CDR2 YYNGEE. The ends were cut back, 3 bases at V and 2 bases at J, with 23 bases in the middle. The CDR3 DNA is TGTGCCAGCAGCGCCTTTGGGACGGTGGGAGGATCCAACTATGGCTACACCTTC. Translated: CASSAFGTVGGSNYGYTF.

This rearrangement joins TRBV7-2 to TRBJ2-5; D is tentatively TRBD1 or TRBD2 (5 bases each). The V end lost 5 bases, the J end lost 7 bases, and 20 bases lay between the germline ends. Germline CDR1 reads SGHTA; CDR2 reads FQGNSA. The CDR3 covers 15 residues. CDR3 DNA: TGTGCCAGCAGCCAAACCGGGACGGCTCGTGGGACCCAGTACTTC. Its translation is CASSQTGTARGTQYF.

The gene calls are TRBV7-8 and TRBJ2-1; 8 positions agree with TRBD2. The J segment lost 8 bases and the V segment lost 5 bases, leaving 11 bases of the junction unmatched. Germline assignment: CDR1 SGHVS and CDR2 FQNEAQ. This CDR3 comprises 15 residues. CDR3: CASSRGGREIYEQFF. The CDR3 DNA reads TGTGCCAGCAGCCGCGGGGGGCGGGAGATCTATGAGCAGTTCTTC.

The rearrangement joins TRBV28 to TRBJ2-2; D may be TRBD2 (6 bases). Trimming stripped 5 bases from V and 7 bases from J, with 20 bases between. The CDR3 length is 16 residues. The germline gives CDR1 MDHEN, CDR2 SYDVKM. The CDR3 region has the DNA TGTGCCAGCAGTCTAATCACCGGGGGTTCAGGCGGGGAGCTGTTTTTT. It yields the protein CASSLITGGSGGELFF.

This clonotype turned up a few times. V is TRBV7-2 and J is TRBJ2-3, with 8 bases that match TRBD2. This CDR3 has 15 amino acids. Germline loops: CDR1 SGHTA, CDR2 FQGNSA. V shed 1 base and J 5 bases; nucleotides not matched to a gene: 5. CDR3 nucleotides: TGTGCCAGCAGCTTAGACGGGAGGGGGATAGATACGCAGTATTTT. Residues: CASSLDGRGIDTQYF.

This clonotype was seen only a few times. V gene TRBV10-3 combines with J gene TRBJ1-2, with D unresolved. The germline V gene encodes CDR1 ENHRY and CDR2 SYGVKD. The CDR3 sequence is 17 residues long. V lost 3 bases and J lost 3, with 20 bases in between. The CDR3 is CAISEGAVPFSDYGYTF. The CDR3 DNA follows: TGTGCCATCAGTGAAGGAGCGGTTCCCTTTTCCGACTATGGCTACACCTTC.

V and J are TRBV5-1 and TRBJ1-1, with TRBD1 identical over 7 bases. From germline, CDR1 is SGHRS and CDR2 YFSETQ. V lost 6 bases to trimming and J lost 6 bases; unmatched junction nucleotides: 11. This CDR3 is 14 amino acids long. The CDR3 spells CASKALGTEAEAFF. The CDR3 region has the DNA TGCGCCAGCAAGGCCCTGGGGACAGAAGCTGAAGCTTTCTTT.

The chain has TRBV4-3 and TRBJ2-5; TRBD2 aligns across 11 bases. The DNA end is a closer match to TRBJ2-7, so the J assignment may be wrong. This CDR3 comprises 16 residues. From germline, CDR1 is LGHNA and CDR2 YSLEER. The CDR3 reads CASSQEVAGGGYEQYF. For the CDR3, the DNA is TGCGCCAGCAGCCAAGAGGTAGCGGGAGGGGGTTACGAGCAGTACTTC.

This clonotype appeared a single time. J is TRBJ1-2 and V is TRBV11-2; 12 nucleotides line up with TRBD1. Germline CDR1 and CDR2: SGHAT and FQNNGV. This CDR3 is built from 19 residues. The V and J ends lost 1 base and 3 bases, in that order; junction bases with no gene match: 12. CDR3 sequence reads: CASSLAQGTGGPIYYGYTF. The DNA for the CDR3 is TGTGCCAGCAGCTTAGCCCAGGGGACAGGGGGCCCTATATACTATGGCTACACCTTC.

This clonotype was seen a few times. This chain connects TRBV5-1 to TRBJ1-2; 11 nucleotides align to TRBD1. CDR1 and CDR2 from the germline V gene are SGHRS and YFSETQ. The CDR3 has 15 residues. J lost 3 bases, V lost 4 bases, and 5 bases had no gene match. The CDR3 DNA reads as TGCGCCAGCAGCGAACCGGGACAGGGGGACTATGGCTACACCTTC. Its protein product is CASSEPGQGDYGYTF.

A few counts support this clonotype. The J gene is TRBJ2-7, the V gene TRBV29-1; the D is unclear. The CDR3 is 12 amino acids. Germline assignment: CDR1 SQVTM and CDR2 ANQGSEA. V was clipped by 3 bases and J by 3 bases, with 9 bases between them. DNA for the CDR3: TGCAGCGTTGAGGGTTTCGGCTACGAGCAGTACTTC. Translating it yields CSVEGFGYEQYF.

The chain uses TRBV14 and TRBJ2-4; 8 nucleotides match TRBD1. The end of the DNA fits TRBJ2-7 better, so the J call may be wrong. Germline V gene data show CDR1 as SGHDN and CDR2 as FVKESK. There are 15 residues in the CDR3. The CDR3 sequence is CASSQDPGGGDEQYF. As DNA, the CDR3 is TGTGCCAGCAGCCAAGACCCAGGGGGCGGGGACGAGCAGTACTTC.

This clonotype was detected only a few times. This sequence joins TRBV20-1 and TRBJ2-1; no clear D. V lost 0 bases and J 8 bases, leaving 11 bases between the germline ends. The CDR3 has 13 amino acids. In germline, CDR1 is DFQATT, CDR2 SNEGSKA (reference sequence). The CDR3 region has the DNA TGCAGTGCTAGAGATCGCAGGTATGATGAGCAGTTCTTC. As protein: CSARDRRYDEQFF.

This chain connects TRBV28 to TRBJ2-4, with TRBD1 matching 11 bases. The J call may not be correct, given that the DNA end is closer to TRBJ2-7. The length of the CDR3 is 15 residues. Germline V gene data show CDR1 as MDHEN and CDR2 as SYDVKM. The CDR3 loop is CASRGQGANSYEQYF. Written as DNA, the CDR3 is TGTGCCAGCAGAGGACAGGGGGCTAACTCCTACGAGCAGTACTTC.

The rearrangement joins TRBV7-8 to TRBJ2-7; tentative D call: TRBD2 (7 bases). The CDR3 extends over 21 amino acids. Germline CDR1 SGHVS, CDR2 FQNEAQ. The ends were cut back, 0 bases at V and 7 bases at J, with 34 bases in the middle. DNA for the CDR3: TGTGCCAGCAGCTTAGCCTGGGGGCACGGGACTAATCCCGACATGACGGGGGAGCAGTACTTC. Translating it yields CASSLAWGHGTNPDMTGEQYF.

In regard to this clonotype: One junction end does not reproduce the germline sequence, and a read error may be involved. The chain employs TRBV29-1 and TRBJ2-5; D gene uncertain. Germline V gene lookup returns CDR1 SQVTM and CDR2 ANQGSEA. The CDR3 consists of 11 residues. The CDR3 sequence is CSVASKETLYF. The CDR3 region has the DNA TGCAGCGTTGCTTCTAAAGAGACCCTGTACTTC.

This clonotype was counted a few times. This rearrangement joins TRBV5-1 to TRBJ2-1; D may be TRBD1 (5 bases). In germline, CDR1 is SGHRS, CDR2 YFSETQ. This CDR3 is 14 amino acids long. The ends were cut back, 0 bases at V and 9 bases at J, with 13 bases in the middle. The chain's CDR3 is CASSLGGGQTEQFF. For the CDR3, the DNA is TGCGCCAGCAGCTTGGGGGGCGGCCAGACTGAGCAGTTCTTC.

The chain combines TRBV28 with TRBJ2-1; tentatively, D is TRBD2 (6 bases). Trimming pared 5 bases from V and 7 bases from J, leaving 9 bases between. The CDR3 is 12 residues long. Germline assignment: CDR1 MDHEN and CDR2 SYDVKM. CDR3 DNA sequence: TGTGCCAGCAGTCGGACTACTAATGAGCAGTTCTTC. Its protein product is CASSRTTNEQFF.

This clonotype showed up just a few times. J is TRBJ1-5 and V is TRBV20-1; D perhaps matches TRBD1 (5 bases). Germline lookup yields CDR1 DFQATT and CDR2 SNEGSKA (reference sequence). This CDR3 comprises 16 residues. Trimming cost V 5 bases and J 3 bases, with 20 bases left between them. The CDR3 protein is CSASLLGPYDNQPQHF. The DNA of the CDR3 is TGCAGTGCTTCACTCTTGGGGCCTTACGACAATCAGCCCCAGCATTTT.

The rearrangement joins TRBV3-1 to TRBJ2-5; weak D call: TRBD1 (5 bases). The tail of the sequence fits TRBJ2-7 better, so the J call may be wrong. This CDR3 region has 15 residues. CDR1 is LGHDT, CDR2 YNNKEL, per germline (reference sequence). CDR3 protein: CASSQEWGRAYEQYF. In DNA, the CDR3 is TGTGCCAGCAGCCAAGAGTGGGGCCGAGCCTACGAGCAGTACTTC.

This chain joins TRBV6-4 and TRBJ2-1; 10 nucleotides align to TRBD2. Trimming at V came to 5 bases and at J to 4 bases, leaving 5 bases not matched to a gene. CDR1 and CDR2 from the germline V gene are MRHNA and SNTAGT. The CDR3 length is 15 residues. In DNA, the CDR3 is TGTGCCAGCAGTATACTAGCGGGACCGTACAATGAGCAGTTCTTC. Its translation is CASSILAGPYNEQFF.

The CDR3: CAISESAGRVGETQYF. DNA for the CDR3: TGTGCCATCAGTGAGTCGGCAGGGAGGGTTGGAGAGACCCAGTACTTC. The V call is TRBV10-3, the J call TRBJ2-5; 7 bases align to TRBD2. V lost 0 bases, J lost 4 bases, and 8 bases stayed unmatched. The germline gives CDR1 ENHRY, CDR2 SYGVKD. CDR3 length: 16 amino acids.

This rearrangement joins TRBV7-8 to TRBJ2-1; D unresolved. V shed 5 bases and J shed 0 bases, with 11 bases lying between them. Germline V lookup: CDR1 SGHVS, CDR2 FQNEAQ. CDR3 size: 15 residues. CDR3 residues: CASSPEITSYNEQFF. In nucleotides, the CDR3 is TGTGCCAGCAGCCCCGAGATTACCTCCTACAATGAGCAGTTCTTC.